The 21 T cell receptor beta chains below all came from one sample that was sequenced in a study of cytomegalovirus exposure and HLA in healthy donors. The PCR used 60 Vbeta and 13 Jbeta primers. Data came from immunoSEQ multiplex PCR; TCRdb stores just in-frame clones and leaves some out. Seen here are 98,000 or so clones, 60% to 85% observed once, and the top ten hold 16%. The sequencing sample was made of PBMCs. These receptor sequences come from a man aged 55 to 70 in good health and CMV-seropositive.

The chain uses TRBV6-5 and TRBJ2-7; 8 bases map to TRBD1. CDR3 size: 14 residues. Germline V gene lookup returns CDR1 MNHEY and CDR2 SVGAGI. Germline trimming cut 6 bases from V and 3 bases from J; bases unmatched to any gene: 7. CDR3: CASRAGTGGYEQYF. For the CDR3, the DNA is TGTGCCAGCAGAGCTGGGACAGGCGGCTACGAGCAGTACTTC.

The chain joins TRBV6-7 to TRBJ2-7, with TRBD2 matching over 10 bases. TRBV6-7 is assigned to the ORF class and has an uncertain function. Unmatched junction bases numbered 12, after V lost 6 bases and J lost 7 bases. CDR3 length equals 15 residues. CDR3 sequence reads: CASRVWSGGVGEQYF. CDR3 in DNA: TGTGCCAGCAGGGTGTGGAGCGGGGGGGTGGGGGAGCAGTACTTC.

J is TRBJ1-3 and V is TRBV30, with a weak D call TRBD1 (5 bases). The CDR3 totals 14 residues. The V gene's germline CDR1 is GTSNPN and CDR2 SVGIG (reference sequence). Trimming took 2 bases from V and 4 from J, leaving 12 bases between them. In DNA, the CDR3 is TGTGCCTGGAGTAAAGGGGCAGTAGGAAACACCATATATTTT. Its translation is CAWSKGAVGNTIYF.

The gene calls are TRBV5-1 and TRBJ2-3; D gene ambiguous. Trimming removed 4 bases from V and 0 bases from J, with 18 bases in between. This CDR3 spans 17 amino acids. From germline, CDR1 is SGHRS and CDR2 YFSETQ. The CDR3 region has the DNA TGCGCCAGCAGCAACCTCCCCCAGATCGCTAGCACAGATACGCAGTATTTT. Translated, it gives CASSNLPQIASTDTQYF.

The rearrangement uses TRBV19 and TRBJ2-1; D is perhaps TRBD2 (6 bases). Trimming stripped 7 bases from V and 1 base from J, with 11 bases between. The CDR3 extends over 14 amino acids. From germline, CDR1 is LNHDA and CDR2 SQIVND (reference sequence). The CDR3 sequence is CASTDGGSYNEQFF. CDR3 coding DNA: TGTGCCAGTACTGACGGGGGATCCTACAATGAGCAGTTCTTC.

In DNA, the CDR3 is TGTGCCAGCAGTGGGACAGGCAATCAGCCCCAGCATTTT. Translated, it gives CASSGTGNQPQHF. The rearrangement joins TRBV6-5 to TRBJ1-5; TRBD1 matches at 7 bases. Trimming removed 5 bases from V and 2 bases from J; junction bases left unmatched: 0. CDR3 size: 13 residues. Germline CDR1 reads MNHEY; CDR2 reads SVGAGI.

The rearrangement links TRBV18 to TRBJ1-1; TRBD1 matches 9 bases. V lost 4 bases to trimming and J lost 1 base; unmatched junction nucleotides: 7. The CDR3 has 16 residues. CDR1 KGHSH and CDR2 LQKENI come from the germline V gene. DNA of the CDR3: TGTGCCAGCTCACAAAGTCCGGGACAGGGGAACACTGAAGCTTTCTTT. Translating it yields CASSQSPGQGNTEAFF.

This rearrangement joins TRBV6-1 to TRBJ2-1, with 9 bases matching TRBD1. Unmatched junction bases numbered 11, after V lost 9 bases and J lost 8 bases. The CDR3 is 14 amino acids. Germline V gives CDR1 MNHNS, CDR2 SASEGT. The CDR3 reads CASRNTGGLDEQFF. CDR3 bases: TGTGCCAGTCGGAATACAGGGGGCCTGGATGAGCAGTTCTTC.

The CDR3 reads CASSLDRGHSEAFF. DNA for the CDR3: TGTGCCAGCAGCTTGGACAGGGGGCACTCTGAAGCTTTCTTT. The chain joins TRBV7-2 to TRBJ1-1; 11 bases line up with TRBD1. J lost 6 bases, V lost 3 bases, and 3 bases had no gene match. Germline V CDR1 and CDR2: SGHTA, FQGNSA. This CDR3 has 14 residues.

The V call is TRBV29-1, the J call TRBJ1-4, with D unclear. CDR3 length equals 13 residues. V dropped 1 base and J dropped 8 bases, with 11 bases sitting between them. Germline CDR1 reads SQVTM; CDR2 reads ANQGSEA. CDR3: CSVEARGGEKLFF. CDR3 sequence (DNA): TGCAGCGTTGAAGCCCGGGGAGGCGAAAAACTGTTTTTT.

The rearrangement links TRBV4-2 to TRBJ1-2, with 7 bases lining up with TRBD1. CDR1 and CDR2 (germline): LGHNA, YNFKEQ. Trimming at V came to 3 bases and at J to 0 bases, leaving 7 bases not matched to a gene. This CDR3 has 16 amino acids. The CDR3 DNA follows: TGTGCCAGCAGCCATAACCGGGACAGCACTAACTATGGCTACACCTTC. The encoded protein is CASSHNRDSTNYGYTF.

The CDR3 here is CASSPWGGELFF. CDR3 nucleotide sequence: TGTGCCAGCAGCCCCTGGGGGGGAGAGCTGTTTTTT. The V gene is TRBV9, the J gene TRBJ2-2, with 7 bases fitting TRBD2. The CDR3 has 12 amino acids. Trimming removed 4 bases from V and 11 bases from J; junction bases left unmatched: 5. From germline, CDR1 is SGDLS and CDR2 YYNGEE. Using reference TRBV9 and TRBJ2-2 for the parts outside the CDR3, the full variable domain is DSGVTQTPKHLITATGQRVTLRCSPRSGDLSVYWYQQSLDQGLQFLIQYYNGEERAKGNILERFSAQQFPDLHSELNLSSLELGDSALYFCASSPWGGELFFGEGSRLTVL.

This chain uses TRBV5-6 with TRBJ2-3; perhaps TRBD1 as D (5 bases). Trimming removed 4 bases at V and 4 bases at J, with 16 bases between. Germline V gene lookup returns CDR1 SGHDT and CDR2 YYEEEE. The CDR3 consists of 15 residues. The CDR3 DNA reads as TGTGCCAGCAGCCCCGAAGGGGTTCCGGCAGATACGCAGTATTTT. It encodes CASSPEGVPADTQYF. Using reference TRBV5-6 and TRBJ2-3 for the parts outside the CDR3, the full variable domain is DAGVTQSPTHLIKTRGQQVTLRCSPKSGHDTVSWYQQALGQGPQFIFQYYEEEERQRGNFPDRFSGHQFPNYSSELNVNALLLGDSALYLCASSPEGVPADTQYFGPGTRLTVL.

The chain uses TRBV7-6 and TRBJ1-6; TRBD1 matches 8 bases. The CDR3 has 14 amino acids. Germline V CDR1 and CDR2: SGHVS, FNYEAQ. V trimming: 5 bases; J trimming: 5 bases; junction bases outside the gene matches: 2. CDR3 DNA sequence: TGTGCCAGCAGCCCGGGACAGGATAATTCACCCCTCCACTTT. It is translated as CASSPGQDNSPLHF.

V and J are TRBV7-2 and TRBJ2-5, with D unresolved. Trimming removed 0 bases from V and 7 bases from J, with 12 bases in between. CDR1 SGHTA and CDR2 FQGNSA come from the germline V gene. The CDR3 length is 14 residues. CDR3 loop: CASSLAPTFGTQYF. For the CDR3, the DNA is TGTGCCAGCAGCTTAGCGCCTACTTTTGGGACCCAGTACTTC.

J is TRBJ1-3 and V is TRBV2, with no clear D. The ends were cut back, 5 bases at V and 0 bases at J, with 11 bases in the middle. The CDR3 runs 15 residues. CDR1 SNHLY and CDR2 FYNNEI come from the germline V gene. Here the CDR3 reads CASSSSFISGNTIYF. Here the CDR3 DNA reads TGTGCCAGCAGTTCGTCGTTTATCTCTGGAAACACCATATATTTT.

The CDR3: CSAKTGVKQYF. DNA for the CDR3: TGCAGTGCGAAGACGGGGGTCAAGCAGTACTTC. The V call is TRBV20-1, the J call TRBJ2-7; D might be TRBD2 (6 bases). The CDR3 covers 11 residues. Trimming shortened V by 6 bases and J by 8 bases, and 14 bases separated the two germline ends. Germline CDR1 is DFQATT and CDR2 is SNEGSKA (reference sequence).

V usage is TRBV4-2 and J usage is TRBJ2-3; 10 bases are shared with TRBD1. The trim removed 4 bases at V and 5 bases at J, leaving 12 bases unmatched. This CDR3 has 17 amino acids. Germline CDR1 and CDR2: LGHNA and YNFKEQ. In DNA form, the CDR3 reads TGTGCCAGCAGCCTCGATTACTTGGGACAGGGGATAGATACGCAGTATTTT. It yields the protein CASSLDYLGQGIDTQYF.

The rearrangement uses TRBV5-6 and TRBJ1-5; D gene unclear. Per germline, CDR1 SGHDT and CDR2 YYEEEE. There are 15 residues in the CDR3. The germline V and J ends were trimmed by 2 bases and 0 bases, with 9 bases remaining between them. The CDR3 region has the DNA TGTGCCAGCAGCTTTTTTTACTATAGCAATCAGCCCCAGCATTTT. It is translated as CASSFFYYSNQPQHF.

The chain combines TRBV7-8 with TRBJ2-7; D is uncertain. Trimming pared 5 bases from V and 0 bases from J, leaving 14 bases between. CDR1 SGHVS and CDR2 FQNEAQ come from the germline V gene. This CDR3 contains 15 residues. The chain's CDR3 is CASSLSQTGSYEQYF. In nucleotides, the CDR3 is TGTGCCAGCAGCCTGTCCCAAACTGGCTCCTACGAGCAGTACTTC. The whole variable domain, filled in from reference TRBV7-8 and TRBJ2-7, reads GAGVSQSPRYKVAKRGQDVALRCDPISGHVSLFWYQQALGQGPEFLTYFQNEAQLDKSGLPSDRFFAERPEGSVSTLKIQRTQQEDSAVYLCASSLSQTGSYEQYFGPGTRLTVT.

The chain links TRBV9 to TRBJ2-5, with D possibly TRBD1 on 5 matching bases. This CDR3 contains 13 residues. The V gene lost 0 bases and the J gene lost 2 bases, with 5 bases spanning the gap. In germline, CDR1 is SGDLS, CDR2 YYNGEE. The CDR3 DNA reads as TGTGCCAGCAGCGTAGAGGGGCAAGAGACCCAGTACTTC. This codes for CASSVEGQETQYF.